Shown below are 27 T cell receptor beta chains from a single sample sequenced in a study of glioma-infiltrating T cells. Amplification of TCR alpha and beta CDR3 regions from RNA used iRepertoire nested multiplex PCR. TCRdb passed the multiplex PCR reads through MiXCR, listing each CDR3 protein once. The sample consists of roughly 20,000 distinct CDR3 sequences, 20% to 25% of them appearing once. The source material was glioma tissue, nonneoplastic brain tissue, or PBMCs (not recorded which). All receptors derive from a human donor with low-grade glioma or glioblastoma, undergoing nonglioma brain surgery, or in good health (not recorded which).

This clonotype occurred many times. The chain has TRBV27 and TRBJ1-1; unclear D gene. Germline CDR1 is MNHEY and CDR2 is SMNVEV (reference sequence). The CDR3 length is 11 residues. With 6 bases removed from V and 10 bases from J, the gap between germline ends came to 12 bases. CDR3 sequence (DNA): TGTGCCAGCAGGTTAGGCGAGGCAGCTTTCTTT. Translation: CASRLGEAAFF.

This clonotype was detected ten times or more. The V call is TRBV27, the J call TRBJ2-7; D ambiguous. The length of the CDR3 is 11 residues. Trimming left V 5 bases short and J 7 bases short, with 9 bases between. Germline lookup yields CDR1 MNHEY and CDR2 SMNVEV (reference sequence). The CDR3 nucleotides read TGTGCCAGCAGTCAATTTGGTGAGCAGTACTTC. Translation: CASSQFGEQYF.

This clonotype was found many times. The CDR3 region has the DNA TGTGCCAGCAGCCGGGGACAGGGCACGAACACTGAAGCTTTCTTT. Translated, it gives CASSRGQGTNTEAFF. The chain recombines TRBV3-1 with TRBJ1-1; 9 bases map to TRBD1. This CDR3 comprises 15 residues. The germline CDR1 and CDR2 sequences are LGHDT and YNNKEL (reference sequence). V shed 4 bases and J 1 base; nucleotides not matched to a gene: 4.

This clonotype was seen many times. The J gene is TRBJ1-6, the V gene TRBV7-9; 8 bases are shared with TRBD1. Germline V lookup: CDR1 SEHNR, CDR2 FQNEAQ (reference sequence). V trimming: 5 bases; J trimming: 9 bases; junction bases outside the gene matches: 3. The CDR3 runs to 13 residues. The CDR3 is CASSTGGGSPLHF. The CDR3 DNA reads TGTGCCAGCAGCACAGGGGGGGGTTCACCCCTCCACTTT.

For this clonotype: One end of the junction is discordant with germline, which a read error may explain. V usage is TRBV28 and J usage is TRBJ2-1; D is uncertain. The CDR3 is 11 amino acids. From germline, CDR1 is MDHEN and CDR2 SYDVKM. The CDR3 is CARSMRSEEFF. CDR3 DNA: TGTGCCAGAAGTATGCGCAGTGAGGAGTTCTTC. Together with reference TRBV28 and TRBJ2-1, the CDR3 gives the full variable domain: DVKVTQSSRYLVKRTGEKVFLECVQDMDHENMFWYRQDPGLGLRLIYFSYDVKMKEKGDIPEGYSVSREKKERFSLILESASTNQTSMYLCARSMRSEEFFGPGTRLTVL.

In this sample, this clonotype turned up a few times. The V and J genes are TRBV28 and TRBJ1-3; D remains unclear. Germline V gene lookup returns CDR1 MDHEN and CDR2 SYDVKM. The CDR3 runs to 20 residues. Trimming pared 1 base from V and 2 bases from J, leaving 24 bases between. The CDR3 nucleotides read TGTGCCAGCAGTTTATACGGGGTCCTTTTCGAGGCCCGGGCTGGAAACACCATATATTTT. This sequence encodes CASSLYGVLFEARAGNTIYF.

The genes are TRBV29-1 and TRBJ2-2; 7 bases are a match to TRBD1. The CDR3 extends over 12 amino acids. V shed 7 bases and J 6 bases; nucleotides not matched to a gene: 5. Germline V lookup: CDR1 SQVTM, CDR2 ANQGSEA. The CDR3 here is CSAGTASGELFF. The CDR3 DNA follows: TGCAGCGCAGGGACAGCCTCCGGGGAGCTGTTTTTT.

The J gene is TRBJ2-3, the V gene TRBV30, with 8 bases aligning to TRBD1. Germline V gene data show CDR1 as GTSNPN and CDR2 as SVGIG (reference sequence). This CDR3 is 13 amino acids long. J lost 2 bases, V lost 7 bases, and 5 bases had no gene match. CDR3 protein: CASSTGVTDTQYF. The CDR3, as DNA: TGTGCCTCATCGACAGGGGTCACAGATACGCAGTATTTT.

This clonotype appeared many times. The chain employs TRBV20-1 and TRBJ2-2; the D gene could be TRBD1 or TRBD2 (7 bases each). The CDR3 runs 13 residues. Germline lookup yields CDR1 DFQATT and CDR2 SNEGSKA (reference sequence). V lost 3 bases, J lost 6 bases, and 11 bases lay in between. In DNA form, the CDR3 reads TGCAGTGCTAGCGCAGGGGGGGCCGGGGAGCTGTTTTTT. Translated: CSASAGGAGELFF.

This chain joins TRBV27 and TRBJ2-7; TRBD2 matches 12 bases. CDR1 is MNHEY, CDR2 SMNVEV, per germline (reference sequence). With 6 bases clipped from V and 7 bases from J, the junction kept 10 bases outside the gene matches. The CDR3 runs 15 residues. In nucleotides, the CDR3 is TGTGCCAGCAGCTACCGACTAGCGGGGGCGGGGGAGCAGTACTTC. Encoded protein: CASSYRLAGAGEQYF.

With regard to this clonotype: This may stem from a read error, because a much larger clone lies one nucleotide away. This chain links TRBV4-1 with TRBJ1-2; TRBD1 might be the D (6 bases). Germline CDR1 and CDR2: MGHRA and YSYEKL. Deletions cut 8 bases from V and 6 bases from J, with 16 bases between. There are 13 residues in the CDR3. CDR3 loop: CASSRGRGNGYTF. CDR3 bases: TGCGCCAGCTCCCGGGGCAGGGGTAATGGCTACACCTTC.

The sample holds many counts of this clonotype. The rearrangement uses TRBV6-1 and TRBJ2-2; D remains unclear. Germline assignment: CDR1 MNHNS and CDR2 SASEGT. V was cut by 10 bases and J by 5 bases, with 11 bases left in between. This CDR3 contains 12 residues. The DNA of the CDR3 is TGTGCCATCCGGCGTGATACCGGGGAGCTGTTTTTT. It encodes CAIRRDTGELFF.

The chain has TRBV28 and TRBJ1-5; D is unresolved. V lost 9 bases, J lost 5 bases, and 14 bases lay in between. Germline CDR1 is MDHEN and CDR2 is SYDVKM. CDR3 length: 13 residues. The CDR3 sequence is CASSIDPDQPQHF. For the CDR3, the DNA is TGTGCCAGTAGTATAGATCCGGATCAGCCCCAGCATTTT.

This clonotype was counted ten times or more. This sequence joins TRBV20-1 and TRBJ1-5, with a weak D call TRBD1 (5 bases). This CDR3 is built from 14 residues. Germline V gene sequence: CDR1 DFQATT, CDR2 SNEGSKA (reference sequence). Trimming removed 4 bases from V and 7 bases from J, with 17 bases in between. As DNA, the CDR3 is TGCAGTGCTATAGGAGGGGTGTCGGAACAGCCCCAGCATTTT. It specifies CSAIGGVSEQPQHF.

The chain has TRBV6-1 and TRBJ2-7; TRBD1 agrees at 9 bases. The V gene end was trimmed by 6 bases and the J gene end by 5 bases; junction bases not matched to a gene: 11. From germline, CDR1 is MNHNS and CDR2 SASEGT. The CDR3 has 15 amino acids. The CDR3 sequence: CASRDGDRVYNEQYF. The DNA of the CDR3 is TGTGCCAGCAGGGACGGGGACAGGGTATACAACGAGCAGTACTTC.

On this clonotype itself: This could be a read error, since a much larger clone is one nucleotide away. J is TRBJ1-5 and V is TRBV4-2; a weak D match, TRBD1 (6 bases). The V and J ends lost 0 bases and 14 bases respectively, with 14 bases between them. Germline V CDR1 and CDR2: LGHNA, YNFKEQ. The CDR3 runs 13 residues. CDR3 region: CASSQDTGAGEHF. The CDR3 nucleotides are TGTGCCAGCAGCCAAGATACCGGGGCAGGGGAGCATTTT.

In this sample, this clonotype turned up many times. The chain is built from TRBV6-1 and TRBJ2-3, with D perhaps given as TRBD1 or TRBD2 (5 bases each). V shed 6 bases and J shed 3 bases, with 16 bases lying between them. The CDR3 has 15 amino acids. Germline CDR1 is MNHNS and CDR2 is SASEGT. Here the CDR3 reads CASRKAPWGTDTQYF. As DNA, the CDR3 is TGTGCCAGCAGGAAGGCCCCCTGGGGGACAGATACGCAGTATTTT.

This clonotype has more than one count but fewer than ten. The chain uses TRBV5-1 and TRBJ1-6; D is undetermined. The germline V gene encodes CDR1 SGHRS and CDR2 YFSETQ. The ends were cut back, 1 base at V and 7 bases at J, with 6 bases in the middle. The CDR3 extends over 13 amino acids. The CDR3 sequence: CASSLLLNSPLHF. In DNA, the CDR3 is TGCGCCAGCAGCTTGTTGCTCAATTCACCCCTCCACTTT.

The chain couples TRBV5-6 to TRBJ1-1; tentatively, D is TRBD1 (5 bases). Germline CDR1 is SGHDT and CDR2 is YYEEEE. The CDR3 has 12 residues. Trimming took 3 bases from V and 7 from J, leaving 10 bases between them. Here the CDR3 DNA reads TGTGCCAGCAGCTGGACGAGGGGTGAAGCTTTCTTT. Its translation: CASSWTRGEAFF.

Comments on this clonotype: This may stem from a read error, because a much larger clone lies one nucleotide away. The V gene is TRBV3-1, the J gene TRBJ2-3; TRBD2 matches 11 bases. V lost 2 bases to trimming and J lost 5 bases; unmatched junction nucleotides: 3. Looked up from germline, CDR1 is LGHDT and CDR2 is YNNKEL (reference sequence). The CDR3 sequence is 15 residues long. CDR3 coding DNA: TGTGCCAGCAGCCAATTAGCGGGGGGGGGAGATACGCAGTATTTT. Translating it yields CASSQLAGGGDTQYF.

In this sample, this clonotype is medium-sized (0.01 to 0.1%). The V and J genes are TRBV20-1 and TRBJ1-1; TRBD1 agrees at 8 bases. Germline V gene sequence: CDR1 DFQATT, CDR2 SNEGSKA (reference sequence). V lost 6 bases, J lost 1 base, and 10 bases stayed unmatched. The CDR3 has 15 amino acids. CDR3 DNA sequence: TGCAGTGCCCGGACAGGGCAAGGGACGAACACTGAAGCTTTCTTT. Its protein is CSARTGQGTNTEAFF.

This clonotype was seen more than once but under ten times. CDR3 residues: CASSRDLGAYTEAFF. CDR3 in DNA: TGTGCCAGCAGCCGGGACTTAGGAGCGTACACTGAAGCTTTCTTT. This chain uses TRBV14 with TRBJ1-1; D may be TRBD1 (5 bases). This CDR3 has 15 residues. CDR1 is SGHDN, CDR2 FVKESK, per germline. V was trimmed by 4 bases and J by 3 bases, leaving 15 bases between them.

This clonotype was detected many times. The CDR3 sequence is CASSSRDRGGYGYTF. The CDR3 DNA reads TGTGCCAGCAGTTCCCGGGACAGGGGCGGCTATGGCTACACCTTC. J is TRBJ1-2 and V is TRBV6-1, with 10 bases that match TRBD1. Per the germline V gene, CDR1 is MNHNS and CDR2 is SASEGT. Trimming at V came to 5 bases and at J to 4 bases, leaving 7 bases not matched to a gene. The CDR3 length is 15 residues.

The chain couples TRBV7-2 to TRBJ2-7; possible D gene TRBD2, 6 bases. Trimming removed 2 bases from V and 5 bases from J, with 16 bases in between. This CDR3 has 15 residues. CDR1 and CDR2 (germline): SGHTA, FQGNSA. This CDR3 reads CASSLLAGAGNEQYF. The CDR3 DNA reads TGTGCCAGCAGCTTATTGGCCGGGGCGGGAAACGAGCAGTACTTC.

The chain has TRBV7-2 and TRBJ1-3, with 7 bases lining up with TRBD1. Germline V gives CDR1 SGHTA, CDR2 FQGNSA. This CDR3 has 16 amino acids. Trimming at V came to 1 base and at J to 5 bases, leaving 8 bases not matched to a gene. The DNA for the CDR3 is TGTGCCAGCAGCTTAGATTTGGGACAGCCAAGAAACACCATATATTTT. It encodes CASSLDLGQPRNTIYF.

This clonotype has ten or more counts. The genes are TRBV3-1 and TRBJ1-1; D perhaps matches TRBD1 (6 bases). Germline CDR1 is LGHDT and CDR2 is YNNKEL (reference sequence). V was shortened by 4 bases and J by 7 bases, with 10 bases between the two germline ends. The CDR3 contains 12 residues. The CDR3 bases are TGTGCCAGCAGCCCCCCGGACAGTGAAGCTTTCTTT. This gives the protein CASSPPDSEAFF.

This clonotype is medium-sized by share. The gene calls are TRBV27 and TRBJ2-1; D gene unclear. CDR1 and CDR2 from the germline V gene are MNHEY and SMNVEV (reference sequence). There are 15 residues in the CDR3. Trimming took off 5 bases at V and 0 bases at J, with 11 bases between the two ends. Written as DNA, the CDR3 is TGTGCCAGCAGTCCGACCCAGAGCTCCTACAATGAGCAGTTCTTC. As protein: CASSPTQSSYNEQFF.